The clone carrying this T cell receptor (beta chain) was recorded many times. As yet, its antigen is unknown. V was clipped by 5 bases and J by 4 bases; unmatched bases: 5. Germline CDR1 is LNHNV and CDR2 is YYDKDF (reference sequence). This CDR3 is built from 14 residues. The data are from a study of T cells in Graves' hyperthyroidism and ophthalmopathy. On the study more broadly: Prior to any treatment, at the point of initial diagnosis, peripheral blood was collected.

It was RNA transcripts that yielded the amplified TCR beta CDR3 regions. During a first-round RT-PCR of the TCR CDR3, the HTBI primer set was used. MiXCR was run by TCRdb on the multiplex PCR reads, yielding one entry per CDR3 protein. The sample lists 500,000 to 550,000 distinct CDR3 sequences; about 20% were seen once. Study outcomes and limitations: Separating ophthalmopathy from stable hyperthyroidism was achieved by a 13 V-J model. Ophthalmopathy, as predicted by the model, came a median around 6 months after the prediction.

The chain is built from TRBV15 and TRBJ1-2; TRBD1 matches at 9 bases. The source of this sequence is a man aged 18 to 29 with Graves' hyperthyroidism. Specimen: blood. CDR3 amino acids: CATSARTGAYGYTF. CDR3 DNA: TGTGCCACCAGCGCCCGGACAGGGGCCTATGGCTACACCTTC.